Sequencing of this T cell receptor beta chain was carried out in a study of shared clonotypes between healthy human individuals. Study-wide context: The donor pool was made up of two women and three men aged 18 to 49. Study results and limitations: Approximately 5% was the fraction of naive CD4 clonotypes found shared across four donors.

TCRdb keeps only in-frame clones here, not all; method: immunoSEQ multiplex PCR. The table shows more than 550,000 clones, with roughly 72% occurring only once. The germline V and J ends were trimmed by 8 bases and 5 bases, with 15 bases remaining between them. This CDR3 region has 12 residues. Germline assignment: CDR1 SQVTM and CDR2 ANQGSEA. This clone showed up many times. Its antigen is unidentified. The chain uses TRBV29-1 and TRBJ2-5; D remains ambiguous. The material sequenced was memory CD4+ T cells sorted from blood. Subset given: CD45RA-negative fraction. This receptor was taken from a woman aged 25 to 39 in good health. The CDR3 sequence is CSHSAPTETQYF. In nucleotides, the CDR3 is TGCAGCCACTCCGCCCCCACGGAGACCCAGTACTTC.